A selection of T cell receptor beta chains follows, all from one sample in a study of cytomegalovirus exposure and HLA in healthy donors. Some clones are missing from TCRdb's copy, which holds only in-frame ones; the method was immunoSEQ multiplex PCR. The sample yields roughly 170,000 clones, more than 65% seen once. The sequencing input was PBMCs. Receptors originate from a girl aged 2 to 9 in good health and CMV-seropositive. Both conserved end residues are part of each CDR3. The D gene is left open where the match is weak.

D gene: NA
V gene: TRBV20-1
J gene: TRBJ2-3
CDR3 protein: CSARVVNTQYF

D gene: TRBD1
V gene: TRBV5-1
J gene: TRBJ1-6
CDR3 protein: CASSLVDRVYSPLHF

D gene: NA
V gene: TRBV5-1
J gene: TRBJ1-4
CDR3 protein: CASSSTNLGGTNEKLFF

D gene: NA
V gene: TRBV7-8
J gene: TRBJ1-4
CDR3 protein: CASRGPGANEKLFF

D gene: NA
V gene: TRBV18
J gene: TRBJ2-3
CDR3 protein: CASTYRDTQYF

D gene: NA
V gene: TRBV5-1
J gene: TRBJ2-3
CDR3 protein: CASSPGSGVLTDTQYF

D gene: NA
V gene: TRBV6-1
J gene: TRBJ1-1
CDR3 protein: CASTSQVETEAFF

D gene: TRBD1
V gene: TRBV4-1
J gene: TRBJ2-2
CDR3 protein: CASSHPARQGLGGELFF

D gene: NA
V gene: TRBV18
J gene: TRBJ2-7
CDR3 protein: CASSPPSGAYEQYF

D gene: TRBD2
V gene: TRBV27
J gene: TRBJ2-7
CDR3 protein: CASSPTAGVPYEQYF

D gene: TRBD1
V gene: TRBV5-1
J gene: TRBJ2-7
CDR3 protein: CASSVEGGTGLYEQYF

D gene: NA
V gene: TRBV19
J gene: TRBJ1-5
CDR3 protein: CASTIWSLGNQPQHF

D gene: NA
V gene: TRBV9
J gene: TRBJ2-1
CDR3 protein: CASSLPTESSYNEQFF

D gene: TRBD2
V gene: TRBV19
J gene: TRBJ2-5
CDR3 protein: CASSAAGGPPETQYF

D gene: TRBD2
V gene: TRBV4-2
J gene: TRBJ2-5
CDR3 protein: CASSRTLTSGQETQYF

D gene: TRBD1
V gene: TRBV6-1
J gene: TRBJ1-5
CDR3 protein: CASSERQGGQPQHF

D gene: TRBD2
V gene: TRBV7-2
J gene: TRBJ2-2
CDR3 protein: CASRLLATGELFF

D gene: NA
V gene: TRBV7-8
J gene: TRBJ2-7
CDR3 protein: CASSLKGVNYEQYF

D gene: NA
V gene: TRBV6-6
J gene: TRBJ2-1
CDR3 protein: CASTERGNEQFF

D gene: TRBD2
V gene: TRBV6-6
J gene: TRBJ2-7
CDR3 protein: CASSPLKREIYEQYF

D gene: TRBD1
V gene: TRBV14
J gene: TRBJ1-6
CDR3 protein: CASQPLTGANSPLHF

D gene: TRBD2
V gene: TRBV19
J gene: TRBJ2-7
CDR3 protein: CASKAGSSYEQYF

D gene: NA
V gene: TRBV4-2
J gene: TRBJ1-5
CDR3 protein: CASSQDTGRYSNQPQHF

D gene: NA
V gene: TRBV5-6
J gene: TRBJ2-1
CDR3 protein: CASSLHGTHYNEQFF

D gene: NA
V gene: TRBV15
J gene: TRBJ1-1
CDR3 protein: CATSSTGGTEAFF

D gene: NA
V gene: TRBV5-6
J gene: TRBJ2-5
CDR3 protein: CASSFRGRETQYF

D gene: TRBD1
V gene: TRBV6-1
J gene: TRBJ2-3
CDR3 protein: CAGSDRDTDTQYF

D gene: NA
V gene: TRBV5-1
J gene: TRBJ2-2
CDR3 protein: CASSLSGVNGELFF

D gene: NA
V gene: TRBV6-6
J gene: TRBJ1-2
CDR3 protein: CASSYSKGVVDYGYTF

D gene: TRBD1
V gene: TRBV25-1
J gene: NA
CDR3 protein: CASSVDRDPYEQYF

D gene: NA
V gene: TRBV5-5
J gene: TRBJ2-5
CDR3 protein: CASSLGRVNQETQYF

D gene: NA
V gene: TRBV11-3
J gene: TRBJ2-3
CDR3 protein: CASSDPKLEDTQYF

D gene: NA
V gene: TRBV6-5
J gene: TRBJ1-2
CDR3 protein: CASSRDSIYGYTF

D gene: NA
V gene: TRBV15
J gene: TRBJ2-3
CDR3 protein: CATSSYRASTDTQYF

D gene: TRBD1
V gene: TRBV18
J gene: TRBJ2-3
CDR3 protein: CASSPLKTGMGRTDTQYF

D gene: TRBD1
V gene: TRBV5-1
J gene: TRBJ2-3
CDR3 protein: CASSLEAPGTGEDTQYF

D gene: TRBD2
V gene: TRBV2
J gene: TRBJ2-1
CDR3 protein: CASIGRANEQFF

D gene: NA
V gene: TRBV15
J gene: TRBJ1-1
CDR3 protein: CATSRQPRTLNTEAFF

D gene: NA
V gene: TRBV5-1
J gene: TRBJ2-7
CDR3 protein: CASSLVASYEQYF

D gene: TRBD1
V gene: TRBV7-9
J gene: TRBJ2-7
CDR3 protein: CASSLTSRGQGTSYEQYF

D gene: NA
V gene: TRBV29-1
J gene: TRBJ1-1
CDR3 protein: CSVERGFGTEAFF

D gene: NA
V gene: TRBV6-5
J gene: TRBJ1-3
CDR3 protein: CASSNNRVGTIYF

D gene: NA
V gene: TRBV9
J gene: TRBJ1-2
CDR3 protein: CASSHRSANYGYTF

D gene: TRBD2
V gene: TRBV30
J gene: TRBJ2-5
CDR3 protein: CAWSALAGDLYQETQYF

D gene: NA
V gene: TRBV6-6
J gene: TRBJ1-2
CDR3 protein: CASRGRDTLIYGYTF

D gene: NA
V gene: TRBV28
J gene: TRBJ1-2
CDR3 protein: CQAGFQLGYGYTF

D gene: TRBD1
V gene: TRBV5-1
J gene: TRBJ1-4
CDR3 protein: CASSDGTGAGEKLFF

D gene: NA
V gene: TRBV5-1
J gene: TRBJ1-2
CDR3 protein: CASSLTGKGYTF

D gene: TRBD2
V gene: TRBV5-8
J gene: TRBJ2-7
CDR3 protein: CASSTGTSGGADEQYF

D gene: NA
V gene: TRBV28
J gene: TRBJ2-7
CDR3 protein: CASRGLDEQYF

D gene: NA
V gene: TRBV10-1
J gene: TRBJ1-1
CDR3 protein: CASSDKNTEAFF

D gene: NA
V gene: TRBV9
J gene: TRBJ1-2
CDR3 protein: CASSVDRRGHGYTF

D gene: TRBD2
V gene: TRBV10-2
J gene: TRBJ2-1
CDR3 protein: CASTQGTSGGNNEQFF

D gene: NA
V gene: TRBV7-6
J gene: TRBJ2-3
CDR3 protein: CASSFAGATDTQYF

D gene: NA
V gene: TRBV7-8
J gene: TRBJ1-5
CDR3 protein: CASSLVSQTNQPQHF